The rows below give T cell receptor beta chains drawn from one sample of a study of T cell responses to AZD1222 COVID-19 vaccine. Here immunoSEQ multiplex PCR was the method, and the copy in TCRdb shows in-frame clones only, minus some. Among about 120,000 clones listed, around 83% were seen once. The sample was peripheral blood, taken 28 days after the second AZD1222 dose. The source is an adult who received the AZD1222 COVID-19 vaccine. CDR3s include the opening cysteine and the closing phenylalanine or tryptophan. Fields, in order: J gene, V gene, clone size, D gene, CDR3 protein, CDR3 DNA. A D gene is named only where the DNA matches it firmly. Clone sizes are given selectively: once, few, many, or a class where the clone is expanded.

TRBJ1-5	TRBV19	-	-	CASGQGYSNQPQHF	TGTGCCAGTGGCCAGGGTTATAGCAATCAGCCCCAGCATTTT
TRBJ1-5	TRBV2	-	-	CASAWAVGVDQPQHF	TGTGCCAGCGCCTGGGCTGTTGGGGTAGATCAGCCCCAGCATTTT
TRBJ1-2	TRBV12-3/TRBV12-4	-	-	CASSLGTDYGYTF	TGTGCCAGCAGTTTAGGGACAGACTATGGCTACACCTTC
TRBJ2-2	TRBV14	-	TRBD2	CASSHGLALVTGELFF	TGTGCCAGCAGCCACGGACTAGCGCTGGTCACCGGGGAGCTGTTTTTT
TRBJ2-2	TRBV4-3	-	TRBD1	CASSQFNGQGPTGELFF	TGCGCCAGCAGCCAATTTAATGGACAGGGGCCCACCGGGGAGCTGTTTTTT
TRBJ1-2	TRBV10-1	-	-	CASSDNPNYGYTF	TGCGCCAGCAGTGATAACCCTAACTATGGCTACACCTTC
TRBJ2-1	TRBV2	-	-	CASSEPGEQFF	TGTGCCAGCAGTGAACCGGGTGAGCAGTTCTTC
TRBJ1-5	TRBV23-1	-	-	CASSLSTADYSNQPQHF	TGCGCCAGCAGTCTTTCCACGGCGGATTATAGCAATCAGCCCCAGCATTTT
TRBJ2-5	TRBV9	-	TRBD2	CASSAPTLAGGLGETQYF	TGTGCCAGCAGCGCCCCTACGCTAGCGGGGGGTCTAGGAGAGACCCAGTACTTC
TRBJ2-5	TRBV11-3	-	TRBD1	CASSGRDRGKETQYF	TGTGCCAGCAGCGGGAGGGACAGGGGAAAAGAGACCCAGTACTTC
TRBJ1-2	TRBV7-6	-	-	CASSPRDLNYGYTF	TGTGCCAGCAGCCCTAGGGACCTCAACTATGGCTACACCTTC
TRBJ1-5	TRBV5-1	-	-	CASSLGTGINQPQHF	TGCGCCAGCAGCTTGGGAACAGGGATCAATCAGCCCCAGCATTTT
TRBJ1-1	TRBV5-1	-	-	CASSSAHTGNTEAFF	TGCGCCAGCAGCTCTGCCCACACCGGGAACACTGAAGCTTTCTTT
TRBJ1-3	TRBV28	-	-	CASSFDRGGNTIYF	TGTGCCAGCAGTTTTGACAGAGGGGGAAACACCATATATTTT
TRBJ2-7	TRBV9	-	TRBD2	CASSVELGLAYEQYF	TGTGCCAGCAGCGTAGAGCTGGGACTAGCGTACGAGCAGTACTTC
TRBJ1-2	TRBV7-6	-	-	CASSLGGVRDYGYTF	TGTGCCAGCAGCTTAGGGGGGGTACGAGACTATGGCTACACCTTC
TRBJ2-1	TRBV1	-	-	CTSSRGTSGANYNEQFF	TGCACCAGCAGCCGTGGGACTAGCGGGGCGAACTACAATGAGCAGTTCTTC
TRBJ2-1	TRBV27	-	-	CASSSLVSDSYNEQFF	TGTGCCAGCAGTTCCCTGGTGAGCGACTCCTACAATGAGCAGTTCTTC
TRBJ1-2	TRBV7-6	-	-	CASSLDRPANYGYTF	TGTGCCAGCAGCCTTGACAGACCAGCTAACTATGGCTACACCTTC
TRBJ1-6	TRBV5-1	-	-	CASALAGGGAGSPLHF	TGCGCCAGCGCGCTCGCCGGGGGGGGTGCGGGTTCACCCCTCCACTTT
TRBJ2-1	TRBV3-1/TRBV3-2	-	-	CASSQAAIGEQFF	TGTGCCAGCAGCCAGGCAGCTATAGGTGAGCAGTTCTTC
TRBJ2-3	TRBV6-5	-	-	CAMRDSTDTQYF	TGTGCGATGCGGGACAGCACAGATACGCAGTATTTT
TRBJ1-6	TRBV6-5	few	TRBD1	CASRAQGSNNSPLHF	TGTGCCAGCAGGGCACAGGGGAGCAATAATTCACCCCTCCACTTT
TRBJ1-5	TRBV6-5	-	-	CASSYSTGGQPQHF	TGTGCCAGCAGTTACTCGACCGGGGGGCAGCCCCAGCATTTT
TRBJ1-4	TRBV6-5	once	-	CASGGAGDVGEKLFF	TGTGCCAGCGGCGGGGCGGGGGATGTGGGAGAAAAACTGTTTTTT
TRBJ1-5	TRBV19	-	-	CASSTLLVLGGNQPQHF	TGTGCCAGTAGTACCCTCCTCGTCTTGGGGGGCAATCAGCCCCAGCATTTT
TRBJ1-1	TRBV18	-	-	CASSEGGMNTEAFF	TGTGCCAGCTCGGAGGGGGGAATGAACACTGAAGCTTTCTTT
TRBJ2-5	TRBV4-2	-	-	CASSQDLRETQYF	TGTGCCAGCAGCCAAGATCTAAGAGAGACCCAGTACTTC
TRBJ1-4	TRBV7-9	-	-	CASSPLTSGYGTNEKLFF	TGTGCCAGCAGCCCCCTTACTTCAGGGTATGGAACTAATGAAAAACTGTTTTTT
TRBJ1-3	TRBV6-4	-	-	CASTAPVSGNTIYF	TGTGCCAGCACCGCACCCGTCTCTGGAAACACCATATATTTT
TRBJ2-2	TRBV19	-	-	CASSIVPGELFF	TGTGCCAGTAGTATCGTGCCCGGGGAGCTGTTTTTT
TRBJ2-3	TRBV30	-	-	CAWSETGHTQYF	TGTGCCTGGAGTGAGACTGGTCATACGCAGTATTTT
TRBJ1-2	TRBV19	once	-	CASTGRIYGYTF	TGTGCCAGTACCGGCAGGATCTATGGCTACACCTTC
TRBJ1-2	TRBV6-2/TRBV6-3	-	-	CASSSVRSTNYGYTF	TGTGCCAGCAGTTCTGTCAGATCCACTAACTATGGCTACACCTTC
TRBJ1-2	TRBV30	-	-	CAWTGTRRNYGYTF	TGTGCCTGGACCGGGACAAGACGTAACTATGGCTACACCTTC
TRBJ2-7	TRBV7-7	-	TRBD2	CASSQGIAGSYEQYF	TGTGCTAGCAGCCAGGGGATAGCGGGGAGCTACGAGCAGTACTTC
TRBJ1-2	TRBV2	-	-	CASTSSSVYGYTF	TGTGCCAGCACGTCCTCCTCGGTCTATGGCTACACCTTC
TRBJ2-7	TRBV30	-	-	CAWRGADRSSYEQYF	TGTGCCTGGAGGGGGGCCGACAGAAGCTCCTACGAGCAGTACTTC
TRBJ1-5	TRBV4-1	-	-	CASSHNIRGQPQHF	TGCGCCAGCAGCCACAACATCCGCGGTCAGCCCCAGCATTTT
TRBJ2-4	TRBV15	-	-	CATSVDRAKNIQYF	TGTGCCACCAGCGTCGACAGAGCCAAAAACATTCAGTACTTC